This TCR beta chain is from a study of blood T cell repertoires in COVID-19. TCRdb's copy holds only in-frame clones and misses some; the assay was immunoSEQ multiplex PCR. The sample contains 50,000 to 80,000 clones, around 84% of which appear only once. The TCR comes from a man over 45 with active COVID-19. Material: peripheral blood.

The CDR3 nucleotides are TGCGCCAGCAGTGTAACTAGCGGGGGGTCTTACAATGAGCAGTTCTTC. Protein product: CASSVTSGGSYNEQFF. V usage is TRBV10-2 and J usage is TRBJ2-1; 12 bases are a match to TRBD2. The CDR3 is 16 amino acids. Germline V gene data show CDR1 as WSHSY and CDR2 as SAAADI. J gave up 4 bases and V 4 bases, and 5 bases lay outside the gene matches.